These T cell receptor beta chains were read from a single sample in a study of shared clonotypes between healthy human individuals. TCRdb's table, derived via immunoSEQ multiplex PCR, lists solely in-frame clones and lacks some. The sample shows some 470,000 clones, less than 80% of them seen only once. Specimen: PBMCs. These receptors came from a woman in her 40s in good health. Some clones in this sample may be carry-over from other donors' samples. The CDR3 runs from the conserved cysteine through the conserved F or W. The D gene is left open where the match is weak. Rows give clone size only sometimes, using once, few, many, or a class for an expanded clone.

clone_size: NA
j_call: TRBJ2-7
d_call: TRBD2
v_call: TRBV7-2
cdr3_aa: CASSLFLAGEQYF
cdr3_nt: TGTGCCAGCAGCTTATTTCTAGCGGGCGAGCAGTACTTC

clone_size: NA
j_call: TRBJ2-7
d_call: TRBD2
v_call: TRBV5-1
cdr3_aa: CASSSTGTRVGEQYF
cdr3_nt: TGCGCCAGCAGCTCTACCGGGACTAGAGTTGGAGAGCAGTACTTC

clone_size: NA
j_call: TRBJ1-1
d_call: NA
v_call: TRBV11-2
cdr3_aa: CASSAGPNTEAFF
cdr3_nt: TGTGCCAGCAGCGCAGGACCGAACACTGAAGCTTTCTTT

clone_size: NA
j_call: TRBJ2-7
d_call: TRBD1
v_call: TRBV11-2
cdr3_aa: CASSQTWAGGTIYEQYF
cdr3_nt: TGTGCCAGCAGCCAGACGTGGGCAGGGGGCACGATTTACGAGCAGTACTTC

clone_size: NA
j_call: TRBJ2-1
d_call: TRBD2
v_call: TRBV7-2
cdr3_aa: CASSLLAGGSYEQFF
cdr3_nt: TGTGCCAGCAGCTTATTAGCGGGAGGCTCATATGAGCAGTTCTTC

clone_size: once
j_call: TRBJ1-3
d_call: TRBD1
v_call: TRBV9
cdr3_aa: CASSAGTGVYTIYF
cdr3_nt: TGTGCCAGCAGCGCCGGGACAGGGGTGTACACCATATATTTT

clone_size: many
j_call: TRBJ2-5
d_call: NA
v_call: TRBV6-5
cdr3_aa: CASSPGQETQYF
cdr3_nt: TGTGCCAGCAGTCCAGGGCAAGAGACCCAGTACTTC

clone_size: once
j_call: TRBJ1-1
d_call: TRBD1
v_call: TRBV6-1
cdr3_aa: CASSDWAGGSEAFF
cdr3_nt: TGTGCCAGCAGTGATTGGGCAGGGGGCTCTGAAGCTTTCTTT

clone_size: many
j_call: TRBJ2-2
d_call: NA
v_call: TRBV7-2
cdr3_aa: CASSSEMAGELFF
cdr3_nt: TGTGCCAGCAGCTCCGAGATGGCCGGGGAGCTGTTTTTT

clone_size: many
j_call: TRBJ2-7
d_call: NA
v_call: TRBV5-6
cdr3_aa: CASSEMSGESYEQYF
cdr3_nt: TGTGCCAGCAGCGAGATGTCAGGGGAATCCTACGAGCAGTACTTC

clone_size: once
j_call: TRBJ2-3
d_call: TRBD2
v_call: TRBV7-2
cdr3_aa: CASRLEGTSPYTQYF
cdr3_nt: TGTGCCAGCAGACTAGAGGGGACTAGCCCCTATACGCAGTATTTT

clone_size: NA
j_call: TRBJ1-3
d_call: TRBD1
v_call: TRBV5-4
cdr3_aa: CASSQGTGAGNTIYF
cdr3_nt: TGTGCCAGCAGCCAAGGGACAGGCGCTGGAAACACCATATATTTT

clone_size: NA
j_call: TRBJ2-1
d_call: TRBD2
v_call: TRBV28
cdr3_aa: CASSFGLAGGNEQFF
cdr3_nt: TGTGCCAGCAGTTTCGGTCTAGCGGGAGGTAATGAGCAGTTCTTC

clone_size: NA
j_call: TRBJ2-3
d_call: TRBD1
v_call: TRBV7-9
cdr3_aa: CASSSGQGGSTDTQYF
cdr3_nt: TGTGCCAGCAGCTCCGGACAGGGGGGTAGCACAGATACGCAGTATTTT

clone_size: NA
j_call: TRBJ2-7
d_call: NA
v_call: TRBV18
cdr3_aa: CASSPAVEGEQYF
cdr3_nt: TGTGCCAGCTCACCGGCAGTGGAGGGCGAGCAGTACTTC

clone_size: NA
j_call: TRBJ1-4
d_call: NA
v_call: TRBV2
cdr3_aa: CASSEGGATSNGLFF
cdr3_nt: TGTGCCAGCAGTGAAGGGGGGGCGACGTCTAATGGACTGTTTTTT

clone_size: NA
j_call: TRBJ2-1
d_call: TRBD2
v_call: TRBV28
cdr3_aa: CASSSQGLATYNEQFF
cdr3_nt: TGTGCCAGCAGTTCCCAGGGACTAGCCACCTACAATGAGCAGTTCTTC

clone_size: NA
j_call: TRBJ1-6
d_call: TRBD1
v_call: TRBV2
cdr3_aa: CASSEQQGANSPLHF
cdr3_nt: TGTGCCAGCAGTGAACAACAGGGGGCGAATTCACCCCTCCACTTT

clone_size: NA
j_call: TRBJ1-5
d_call: NA
v_call: TRBV28
cdr3_aa: CASTASGVGNQPQHF
cdr3_nt: TGTGCCAGCACCGCGTCAGGGGTCGGCAATCAGCCCCAGCATTTT

clone_size: few
j_call: TRBJ1-2
d_call: NA
v_call: TRBV6-6
cdr3_aa: CASSYRGDGYGYTF
cdr3_nt: TGTGCCAGCAGTTACAGGGGGGATGGCTATGGCTACACCTTC

clone_size: NA
j_call: TRBJ2-7
d_call: NA
v_call: TRBV14
cdr3_aa: CASSQARRAGEQYF
cdr3_nt: TGTGCCAGCAGCCAAGCCCGGAGAGCGGGCGAGCAGTACTTC

clone_size: NA
j_call: TRBJ2-3
d_call: TRBD2
v_call: TRBV5-5
cdr3_aa: CASSSSGGRGDTQYF
cdr3_nt: TGTGCCAGCAGCTCTAGTGGCGGGAGGGGAGATACGCAGTATTTT

clone_size: NA
j_call: TRBJ1-1
d_call: NA
v_call: TRBV28
cdr3_aa: CASSLGDRYTEAFF
cdr3_nt: TGTGCCAGCAGCCTAGGGGATCGGTACACTGAAGCTTTCTTT

clone_size: NA
j_call: TRBJ1-2
d_call: NA
v_call: TRBV4-1
cdr3_aa: CASSQDGKAIF
cdr3_nt: TGCGCCAGCAGCCAAGATGGTAAAGCAATCTTC

clone_size: NA
j_call: TRBJ2-3
d_call: NA
v_call: TRBV29-1
cdr3_aa: CSVEASAHTDTQYF
cdr3_nt: TGCAGCGTTGAAGCTAGCGCGCACACAGATACGCAGTATTTT

clone_size: NA
j_call: TRBJ2-2
d_call: NA
v_call: TRBV7-8
cdr3_aa: CASSLDSDLNTGELFF
cdr3_nt: TGTGCCAGCAGCCTGGACAGCGACCTTAACACCGGGGAGCTGTTTTTT

clone_size: NA
j_call: TRBJ2-5
d_call: TRBD1
v_call: TRBV19
cdr3_aa: CASSKDREETQYF
cdr3_nt: TGTGCCAGTAGTAAAGACAGGGAAGAGACCCAGTACTTC

clone_size: once
j_call: TRBJ1-1
d_call: NA
v_call: TRBV29-1
cdr3_aa: CSVVVALGSRKAFF
cdr3_nt: TGCAGCGTTGTGGTCGCCCTGGGCTCCAGGAAAGCTTTCTTT

clone_size: NA
j_call: TRBJ2-3
d_call: TRBD2
v_call: TRBV11-2
cdr3_aa: CASSLASGRLLDTQYF
cdr3_nt: TGTGCCAGCAGCTTAGCCAGCGGGAGGCTCTTGGATACGCAGTATTTT

clone_size: NA
j_call: TRBJ2-7
d_call: NA
v_call: TRBV28
cdr3_aa: CASSARSALYEQYF
cdr3_nt: TGTGCCAGCAGTGCCCGTAGCGCCCTCTACGAGCAGTACTTC

clone_size: NA
j_call: TRBJ2-7
d_call: NA
v_call: TRBV27
cdr3_aa: CASSLNPVGSEQYF
cdr3_nt: TGTGCCAGCAGTTTAAATCCCGTGGGGAGCGAGCAGTACTTC

clone_size: NA
j_call: TRBJ2-3
d_call: TRBD2
v_call: TRBV9
cdr3_aa: CASSSSGRKDTQYF
cdr3_nt: TGTGCCAGCAGTTCGAGCGGGAGGAAGGATACGCAGTATTTT

clone_size: NA
j_call: TRBJ2-2
d_call: TRBD1
v_call: TRBV7-8
cdr3_aa: CASSPRQGYTGELFF
cdr3_nt: TGTGCCAGCAGCCCCAGACAGGGCTACACCGGGGAGCTGTTTTTT

clone_size: NA
j_call: TRBJ2-5
d_call: NA
v_call: TRBV10-3
cdr3_aa: CAISESDGETQYF
cdr3_nt: TGTGCCATCAGTGAGTCGGACGGAGAGACCCAGTACTTC

clone_size: NA
j_call: TRBJ2-6
d_call: TRBD2
v_call: TRBV9
cdr3_aa: CASSPPGLAGVGANVLTF
cdr3_nt: TGTGCCAGCAGCCCCCCGGGACTAGCGGGAGTTGGGGCCAACGTCCTGACTTTC

clone_size: NA
j_call: TRBJ1-2
d_call: TRBD1
v_call: TRBV27
cdr3_aa: CASSLSKGTGGWYGYTF
cdr3_nt: TGTGCCAGCAGTTTATCTAAGGGGACAGGGGGATGGTATGGCTACACCTTC

clone_size: NA
j_call: TRBJ2-5
d_call: TRBD2
v_call: TRBV11-2
cdr3_aa: CASSLLAGRQETQYF
cdr3_nt: TGTGCCAGCAGCTTACTAGCGGGGCGGCAAGAGACCCAGTACTTC

clone_size: NA
j_call: TRBJ2-1
d_call: TRBD2
v_call: TRBV2
cdr3_aa: CASTPTSAEIDEQFF
cdr3_nt: TGTGCCAGCACCCCTACTAGCGCCGAGATCGATGAGCAGTTCTTC

clone_size: NA
j_call: TRBJ2-1
d_call: NA
v_call: TRBV7-9
cdr3_aa: CASSRRENPYNEQFF
cdr3_nt: TGTGCCAGCAGCCGACGGGAGAACCCCTACAATGAGCAGTTCTTC

clone_size: NA
j_call: TRBJ1-1
d_call: NA
v_call: TRBV5-1
cdr3_aa: CASSFREGQGSEAFF
cdr3_nt: TGCGCCAGCAGCTTCCGGGAAGGGCAAGGATCTGAAGCTTTCTTT

clone_size: once
j_call: TRBJ2-7
d_call: NA
v_call: TRBV23-1
cdr3_aa: CASSPHRTYEQYF
cdr3_nt: TGCGCCAGCAGTCCTCACAGAACCTACGAGCAGTACTTC

clone_size: few
j_call: TRBJ2-7
d_call: NA
v_call: TRBV19
cdr3_aa: CASKVDHDSYEQYF
cdr3_nt: TGTGCCAGTAAGGTGGATCATGATTCCTACGAGCAGTACTTC

clone_size: many
j_call: TRBJ2-7
d_call: TRBD2
v_call: TRBV5-4
cdr3_aa: CASSWRGAVDEQYF
cdr3_nt: TGTGCCAGCAGCTGGCGGGGGGCCGTCGACGAGCAGTACTTC

clone_size: many
j_call: TRBJ2-1
d_call: TRBD2
v_call: TRBV30
cdr3_aa: CAWSGASGRREQFF
cdr3_nt: TGTGCCTGGAGTGGGGCTAGCGGGAGGCGGGAGCAGTTCTTC

clone_size: NA
j_call: TRBJ2-7
d_call: TRBD2
v_call: TRBV19
cdr3_aa: CASSLAGTNFYEQYF
cdr3_nt: TGTGCCAGTAGTCTCGCCGGGACTAACTTCTACGAGCAGTACTTC

clone_size: NA
j_call: TRBJ2-7
d_call: TRBD1
v_call: TRBV7-9
cdr3_aa: CASSSGTGGSYEQYF
cdr3_nt: TGTGCCAGCAGCTCCGGGACAGGAGGGTCCTACGAGCAGTACTTC

clone_size: few
j_call: TRBJ2-7
d_call: TRBD2
v_call: TRBV9
cdr3_aa: CASSPPAGGHEQYF
cdr3_nt: TGTGCCAGCAGCCCGCCGGCGGGAGGGCACGAGCAGTACTTC

clone_size: NA
j_call: TRBJ2-1
d_call: TRBD2
v_call: TRBV7-6
cdr3_aa: CASSLAVAGVHEQFF
cdr3_nt: TGTGCCAGCAGCTTAGCTGTAGCGGGAGTGCATGAGCAGTTCTTC

clone_size: NA
j_call: TRBJ2-3
d_call: NA
v_call: TRBV18
cdr3_aa: CASSPSTDTQYF
cdr3_nt: TGTGCCAGCTCACCGAGCACAGATACGCAGTATTTT

clone_size: NA
j_call: TRBJ2-7
d_call: NA
v_call: TRBV2
cdr3_aa: CASSELGRGSSEQYF
cdr3_nt: TGTGCCAGCAGTGAATTGGGCAGGGGATCATCCGAGCAGTACTTC

clone_size: many
j_call: TRBJ2-7
d_call: NA
v_call: TRBV9
cdr3_aa: CASSRSGRSYEQYF
cdr3_nt: TGTGCCAGCAGCCGGTCAGGCCGCTCCTACGAGCAGTACTTC

clone_size: once
j_call: TRBJ1-2
d_call: TRBD1
v_call: TRBV4-1
cdr3_aa: CASSQERDSYGYTF
cdr3_nt: TGCGCCAGCAGCCAAGAACGGGACAGCTATGGCTACACCTTC

clone_size: NA
j_call: TRBJ2-1
d_call: NA
v_call: TRBV7-8
cdr3_aa: CASSSGAKNEQFF
cdr3_nt: TGTGCCAGCTCTTCCGGGGCAAAGAATGAGCAGTTCTTC

clone_size: NA
j_call: TRBJ1-1
d_call: NA
v_call: TRBV5-1
cdr3_aa: CASSLGPMNTEAFF
cdr3_nt: TGCGCCAGCAGCTTGGGACCGATGAACACTGAAGCTTTCTTT